This entry lists 4 T cell receptor beta chains sequenced from one sample in a study of T cells after yellow fever vaccination. TCRdb re-called the 5' RACE reads through MiXCR, storing one row per CDR3 protein. The data show hundreds of thousands of distinct CDR3 sequences, around 10% seen once. The sequences come from PBMCs, collected on the day of the first yellow fever vaccination. The source is a man aged 18 to 29 who received the YFV17D yellow fever vaccine.

The V and J genes are TRBV7-2 and TRBJ2-2; D possibly corresponds to TRBD2 (6 bases). CDR1 and CDR2 from the germline V gene are SGHTA and FQGNSA. Trimming stripped 6 bases from V and 0 bases from J, with 14 bases between. The CDR3 contains 16 residues. CDR3 in DNA: TGTGCCAGCAGTTCGCGGGGCCTTACGAACACCGGGGAGCTGTTTTTT. It codes for CASSSRGLTNTGELFF.

The chain couples TRBV7-9 to TRBJ2-7; the D is unclear. The CDR3 totals 13 residues. V lost 4 bases to trimming and J lost 2 bases, with 9 bases between them. The germline V gene has CDR1 SEHNR and CDR2 FQNEAQ (reference sequence). Written as DNA, the CDR3 is TGTGCCAGCAGCTCGAGAGGCGCCTACGAGCAGTACTTC. It is translated as CASSSRGAYEQYF.

The J gene is TRBJ1-1, the V gene TRBV11-2; possibly TRBD1 for D (6 bases). Germline V gene lookup returns CDR1 SGHAT and CDR2 FQNNGV. Trimming stripped 6 bases from V and 6 bases from J, with 17 bases between. The CDR3 runs 14 residues. CDR3 DNA: TGTGCCAGCAGATCATCAGGGGTAGGCGCTGAAGCTTTCTTT. It yields the protein CASRSSGVGAEAFF.

Only a few counts were recorded for this clonotype. This chain joins TRBV12-3 or TRBV12-4 and TRBJ2-3; TRBD2 is a possible D gene (6 bases). The CDR3 has 15 amino acids. The V and J ends lost 1 base and 4 bases respectively, with 12 bases between them. CDR3 nucleotides: TGTGCCAGCAGTTTAGTTGGCGGGGCCGCAGATACGCAGTATTTT. Translated: CASSLVGGAADTQYF.